The 6 T cell receptor beta chains below all came from one sample that was sequenced in a study of blood T cell repertoires in COVID-19 (dated by TCRdb to between 2020 and 2021). Receptors were amplified or captured by the immunoSEQ multiplex PCR assay. Drawn from immuneACCESS, this table holds only the in-frame rearrangements with V and J called that TCRdb kept. Clones are partly lost; checked studies trace under half to an unresolved V gene and leave the rest unexplained. This sample holds some 80,000 clones; around nine tenths were observed only once. Over 4% of the sample is in the top ten clones. The sequencing input was peripheral blood. These receptors were obtained from a woman aged 80 or over with active or convalescent COVID-19.

The V and J genes are TRBV15 and TRBJ2-7, with D perhaps TRBD1 (5 bases). V gave up 0 bases and J gave up 4 bases, with 10 bases separating them. The CDR3 has 14 amino acids. Germline assignment: CDR1 LNHNV and CDR2 YYDKDF (reference sequence). CDR3 DNA: TGTGCCACCAGCAGAGATAGGGGTATTTACGAGCAGTACTTC. This encodes CATSRDRGIYEQYF.

CDR3 nucleotides: TGTGCCAGCAGCTCAGTACTAGCGGGGGGGCCGGATACGCAGTATTTT. Its protein is CASSSVLAGGPDTQYF. This chain connects TRBV5-4 to TRBJ2-3, with 13 nucleotides matching TRBD2. This CDR3 contains 16 residues. Trimming cost V 3 bases and J 6 bases; bases outside gene matches: 7. Germline V gene lookup returns CDR1 SGHNT and CDR2 YYREEE (reference sequence).

The J gene is TRBJ2-2, the V gene TRBV5-4, with a possible D match to TRBD2 (6 bases). The CDR3 is 15 residues long. Germline V gene lookup returns CDR1 SGHNT and CDR2 YYREEE (reference sequence). Trimming pared 0 bases from V and 6 bases from J, leaving 12 bases between. CDR3: CASSLVQGGPGELFF. CDR3 in DNA: TGTGCCAGCAGCTTGGTCCAGGGAGGCCCCGGGGAGCTGTTTTTT.

The rearrangement joins TRBV7-2 to TRBJ2-7; 7 bases are a match to TRBD2. The trim removed 4 bases at V and 5 bases at J, leaving 11 bases unmatched. Germline V gene data show CDR1 as SGHTA and CDR2 as FQGNSA. This CDR3 is 15 amino acids long. The CDR3 sequence is CASSSRGTTRDEQYF. Here the CDR3 DNA reads TGTGCCAGCAGCTCCAGAGGGACTACCCGGGACGAGCAGTACTTC.

This clone was found a few times. The rearrangement joins TRBV3-1 (or the pseudogene TRBV3-2) to TRBJ2-7; 10 nucleotides align to TRBD2. The CDR3 length is 20 residues. V gave up 4 bases and J gave up 2 bases; unmatched junction bases: 20. Germline loops: CDR1 LGHDT, CDR2 YNNKEL (reference sequence). The CDR3 here is CASSPAGVGEASGGTYEQYF. The DNA of the CDR3 is TGTGCCAGCAGCCCCGCCGGCGTGGGTGAGGCTAGCGGGGGTACCTACGAGCAGTACTTC.

The rearrangement uses TRBV7-9 and TRBJ2-7, with a weak D call TRBD1 (6 bases). The germline gives CDR1 SEHNR, CDR2 FQNEAQ (reference sequence). The CDR3 consists of 15 residues. V was shortened by 6 bases and J by 7 bases, with 22 bases between the two germline ends. In DNA form, the CDR3 reads TGTGCCAGCAGACCCGGACAGTTCCAGACGGGGGAGCAGTACTTC. It specifies CASRPGQFQTGEQYF.